In its sample, the clone carrying this T cell receptor (beta chain) was seen a few times. The CDR3 spans 16 residues. Looked up from germline, CDR1 is SGHRS and CDR2 is YFSETQ. Trimming cost V 1 base and J 3 bases, with 16 bases left between them. The record originates from a study of blood T cells in healthy people across ages. Next came a second PCR, run for about 6 to 11 cycles, which used a sample-barcoded 5' primer along with a J-beta primer mix. One entry per CDR3 protein, called by TCRdb with MiXCR from the 5' RACE reads. The table has some 760,000 distinct CDR3 sequences, around 25% seen once. These data were also filed under a second study, of T cells of mothers and their children.

The V call is TRBV5-1, the J call TRBJ1-2; D is undetermined. The receptor's source is a boy aged 5-17 years in good health. Sequencing was carried out using blood. DNA of the CDR3: TGCGCCAGCAGCTTGAATGGCGTGCCCGCGGACTATGGCTACACCTTC. Residues: CASSLNGVPADYGYTF.